These T cell receptor beta chains were read from a single sample in a study of blood T cell repertoires in COVID-19. Using immunoSEQ multiplex PCR, the repertoire was profiled, and TCRdb retains in-frame clones only, with some absent. The sample carries about 120,000 clones, around 89% recorded once. Sequencing was performed on peripheral blood. Receptors were obtained from an older man with active or convalescent COVID-19. The CDR3 runs from the conserved cysteine through the conserved F or W. Fields, in order: V gene, J gene, clone size, D gene, CDR3 protein, CDR3 DNA. The D gene is left open where the match is weak. Only some rows state a clone size, as once, few, many or a class for expanded clones.

>TRBV5-1|TRBJ2-7|few|TRBD1
CASSSRQGTGEQYF
TGCGCCAGCAGCTCACGACAGGGAACCGGCGAGCAGTACTTC
>TRBV2|TRBJ2-5|NA|TRBD2
CASSVSSGRSETQYF
TGTGCCAGCAGTGTGTCTAGCGGGAGGTCGGAGACCCAGTACTTC
>TRBV23-1|TRBJ1-5|NA|NA
CASSQSNGRQGNQPQHF
TGCGCCAGCAGTCAATCGAACGGTCGGCAGGGCAACCAGCCCCAGCATTTT
>TRBV7-2|TRBJ1-2|NA|TRBD1
CASSPTGVYGYTF
TGTGCCAGCAGCCCGACAGGGGTTTATGGCTACACCTTC
>TRBV10-3|TRBJ2-5|NA|NA
CAISESPVETQYF
TGTGCCATCAGTGAGTCTCCCGTAGAGACCCAGTACTTC
>TRBV15|TRBJ2-7|NA|TRBD2
CATSRVGSGATYEQYF
TGTGCCACCAGCAGAGTCGGGAGCGGGGCTACCTACGAGCAGTACTTC
>TRBV7-8|TRBJ1-1|NA|NA
CASSLAGGRAGTEAFF
TGTGCCAGCAGCTTAGCGGGAGGTCGGGCCGGCACTGAAGCTTTCTTT
>TRBV19|TRBJ1-5|once|NA
CASSQGRDQPQHF
TGTGCCAGTTCACAGGGCCGCGATCAGCCCCAGCATTTT
>TRBV7-2|TRBJ2-7|NA|TRBD2
CASSPLAGPYEQYF
TGTGCCAGCAGCCCACTAGCGGGACCGTACGAGCAGTACTTC
>TRBV19|TRBJ2-1|NA|TRBD2
CASSSGLAAYNEQFF
TGTGCCAGTAGTAGTGGCCTAGCGGCCTACAATGAGCAGTTCTTC
>TRBV4-2|TRBJ1-2|NA|TRBD1
CASSQAGQGNYGYTF
TGTGCCAGCAGCCAAGCGGGACAGGGAAACTATGGCTACACCTTC
>TRBV2|TRBJ1-2|few|NA
CASSERQGYGYTF
TGTGCCAGCAGTGAACGGCAGGGGTATGGCTACACCTTC
>TRBV21-1|TRBJ2-1|NA|NA
CASSKGRDPFHNEQFF
TGTGCCAGCAGCAAAGGGCGGGATCCGTTCCACAATGAGCAGTTCTTC
>TRBV29-1|TRBJ1-4|NA|NA
CSVEATGEKLFF
TGCAGCGTTGAAGCCACAGGTGAAAAACTGTTTTTT
>TRBV7-9|TRBJ2-2|NA|TRBD1
CASSPGQGATGELFF
TGTGCCAGCAGCCCGGGACAGGGAGCTACCGGGGAGCTGTTTTTT
>TRBV3-1/TRBV3-2|TRBJ2-1|NA|TRBD2
CASSQEILAGDEQFF
TGTGCCAGCAGCCAAGAAATCCTAGCGGGAGACGAGCAGTTCTTC
>TRBV16|TRBJ1-2|few|NA
CASSQSVDGYTF
TGTGCCAGCAGCCAATCTGTCGATGGCTACACCTTC
>TRBV7-6|TRBJ1-1|NA|TRBD1
CASILLGTEMNTEAFF
TGTGCCAGCATCCTCCTTGGGACAGAAATGAACACTGAAGCTTTCTTT
>TRBV5-8|TRBJ2-5|NA|NA
CASSLYMGEETQYF
TGTGCCAGCAGCTTGTATATGGGAGAAGAGACCCAGTACTTC
>TRBV5-1|TRBJ2-5|NA|TRBD2
CASSLEGSGEETQYF
TGCGCCAGCAGCTTGGAGGGTAGCGGGGAAGAGACCCAGTACTTC
>TRBV5-5|TRBJ1-2|NA|NA
CASSQTGGRTNYGYTF
TGTGCCAGCAGCCAAACCGGGGGGCGAACTAACTATGGCTACACCTTC
>TRBV6-5|TRBJ1-1|NA|TRBD1
CASSWGQGNTEAFF
TGTGCCAGCAGTTGGGGACAGGGGAACACTGAAGCTTTCTTT
>TRBV7-8|TRBJ2-1|NA|TRBD2
CASSLAGGSTYNEQFF
TGTGCCAGCAGCTTGGCGGGAGGGAGTACCTACAATGAGCAGTTCTTC
>TRBV27|TRBJ2-3|NA|NA
CASSLLGGTTDTQYF
TGTGCCAGCAGTTTATTGGGGGGAACCACAGATACGCAGTATTTT
>TRBV11-2|TRBJ1-5|NA|TRBD1
CASSSGQGRGQPQHF
TGTGCCAGCAGTTCAGGACAGGGAAGGGGGCAGCCCCAGCATTTT
>TRBV30|TRBJ2-2|NA|NA
CAWRLTGELFF
TGTGCCTGGCGGTTAACTGGGGAGCTGTTTTTT
>TRBV5-1|TRBJ2-1|once|TRBD2
CASSLTSQGEQFF
TGCGCCAGCAGCCTGACTAGCCAGGGTGAGCAGTTCTTC
>TRBV3-1/TRBV3-2|TRBJ2-1|NA|TRBD2
CASSRSGGNAYNEQFF
TGTGCCAGCAGCCGATCGGGGGGAAATGCCTACAATGAGCAGTTCTTC
>TRBV28|TRBJ1-3|NA|NA
CASTGGTISGNTIYF
TGTGCCAGCACCGGGGGGACTATCTCTGGAAACACCATATATTTT
>TRBV12-3/TRBV12-4|TRBJ1-1|NA|NA
CASSFGGYTEAFF
TGTGCCAGCAGTTTTGGGGGGTACACTGAAGCTTTCTTT
>TRBV10-3|TRBJ2-7|NA|TRBD2
CAISESGGRGSYEQYF
TGTGCCATCAGTGAGTCGGGAGGGCGCGGGTCCTACGAGCAGTACTTC
>TRBV11-2|TRBJ2-1|NA|NA
CASSWGSPYNEQFF
TGTGCCAGCAGCTGGGGCAGCCCCTACAATGAGCAGTTCTTC
>TRBV28|TRBJ2-7|NA|NA
CASRPAAFTYEQYF
TGTGCCAGCAGGCCCGCGGCCTTCACCTACGAGCAGTACTTC
>TRBV7-9|TRBJ2-7|NA|NA
CASQRGTRSYEQYF
TGTGCCAGCCAAAGGGGCACCCGCTCCTACGAGCAGTACTTC
>TRBV28|TRBJ2-5|NA|TRBD2
CASRTSGQETQYF
TGTGCCAGCAGGACTAGCGGCCAAGAGACCCAGTACTTC
>TRBV30|TRBJ1-1|NA|NA
CAWRLHPNTEAFF
TGTGCCTGGAGACTGCACCCAAACACTGAAGCTTTCTTT
>TRBV2|TRBJ1-5|few|TRBD1
CASRAGTGATSGQPQHF
TGTGCCAGCAGGGCCGGGACAGGGGCCACCTCGGGTCAGCCCCAGCATTTT
>TRBV19|TRBJ1-5|NA|NA
CASSIGRQPQHF
TGTGCCAGTAGTATCGGTCGCCAGCCCCAGCATTTT
>TRBV2|TRBJ1-2|NA|TRBD1
CASRAGTEYGYTF
TGTGCCAGCAGAGCCGGGACAGAGTACGGCTACACCTTC
>TRBV5-1|TRBJ1-4|NA|TRBD1
CASSRTGLLEKLFF
TGCGCCAGCAGCCGGACAGGGCTCTTGGAAAAACTGTTTTTT
>TRBV9|TRBJ2-2|NA|TRBD2
CASSLGLAASSGELFF
TGTGCCAGCAGCTTAGGACTAGCGGCAAGCTCCGGGGAGCTGTTTTTT
>TRBV7-6|TRBJ1-2|NA|NA
CASSPLGDYTF
TGTGCCAGCAGCCCCCTAGGTGACTACACCTTC
>TRBV7-9|TRBJ2-7|NA|NA
CASSPTSKYEQYF
TGTGCCAGCAGCCCTACTAGCAAGTACGAGCAGTACTTC
>TRBV28|TRBJ1-2|NA|TRBD1
CASSLPGQGDYGYTF
TGTGCCAGCAGTTTACCGGGACAGGGAGACTATGGCTACACCTTC
>TRBV11-2|TRBJ2-7|NA|NA
CASSLDSLAPYEQYF
TGTGCCAGCAGCTTAGATTCTCTAGCGCCCTACGAGCAGTACTTC
>TRBV28|TRBJ2-7|NA|TRBD1
CASSPTRQGVYEQYF
TGTGCCAGCAGTCCCACTAGACAGGGGGTTTACGAGCAGTACTTC
>TRBV9|TRBJ2-7|NA|NA
CASSVSTVSYEQYF
TGTGCCAGCAGCGTGAGTACGGTCTCCTACGAGCAGTACTTC
>TRBV5-4|TRBJ2-3|NA|TRBD2
CASSLVPAGGEGTQYF
TGTGCCAGCAGCTTGGTACCAGCGGGAGGGGAGGGTACGCAGTATTTT
>TRBV28|TRBJ2-3|NA|TRBD2
CASSLQTSGSLSTDTQYF
TGTGCCAGCAGTTTACAGACTAGCGGGAGTCTTAGCACAGATACGCAGTATTTT
>TRBV6-5|TRBJ1-1|once|NA
CASSLQMNTEAFF
TGTGCCAGCAGTCTGCAGATGAACACTGAAGCTTTCTTT
>TRBV6-6|TRBJ1-1|NA|NA
CASSYTGDTEAFF
TGTGCCAGCAGTTACACGGGTGACACTGAAGCTTTCTTT
>TRBV5-1|TRBJ1-3|NA|TRBD1
CASSWDRGSGNTIYF
TGCGCCAGCAGCTGGGACAGGGGGTCTGGAAACACCATATATTTT
>TRBV5-1|TRBJ1-5|NA|NA
CASSDGSGYQPQHF
TGCGCCAGCAGCGACGGCTCCGGGTATCAGCCCCAGCATTTT
>TRBV27|TRBJ2-3|NA|NA
CASSLLQLGTDTQYF
TGTGCCAGCAGTTTATTGCAACTGGGCACAGATACGCAGTATTTT